This T cell receptor beta chain was retrieved from a study of spatial heterogeneity in lung cancer. Study as a whole: Those follow-up PBMC samples that were available underwent sequencing, at a median interval of about 26 months following resection.

From the 5' RACE reads, TCRdb called clonotypes with MiXCR, one entry per CDR3 protein. This repertoire shows 15,000 or so distinct CDR3 sequences, over 15% found once; its top ten account for roughly 6.4%. This clonotype was recorded at least ten times. The CDR3 is made up of 14 amino acids. V lost 3 bases and J lost 2; bases outside the gene matches: 4. Germline CDR1 and CDR2: SGDLS and YYNGEE. Noted time point: blood at routine non-recurrence follow-up after resection. The chain employs TRBV9 and TRBJ2-7; 8 bases match TRBD1. The receptor was isolated from a male donor with early-stage non-small cell lung cancer. Here the sequenced sample was PBMCs, taken at follow-up. CDR3 coding DNA: TGTGCCAGCAGCGAACAGGGGGTCCCCTACGAGCAGTACTTC. This translates into CASSEQGVPYEQYF. Full variable domain (remainder filled in from reference TRBV9 and TRBJ2-7): DSGVTQTPKHLITATGQRVTLRCSPRSGDLSVYWYQQSLDQGLQFLIQYYNGEERAKGNILERFSAQQFPDLHSELNLSSLELGDSALYFCASSEQGVPYEQYFGPGTRLTVT.